The entry below describes one T cell receptor (beta chain). Its antigen remains unidentified. Base qualities were left out, and no much larger clone turns up one base away. The data were obtained in a study of CD8 T cells in Susac syndrome (dated by TCRdb to between 2017 and 2020). As for the study more broadly: Of the Susac syndrome patients who were sequenced, under ten were in clinical remission while more than five had clinically active disease. At blood withdrawal, Susac syndrome patients were either therapy-naive, taking corticosteroids (in some cases with IVIg as well), or taking IVIg alone. The study used repertoire sequencing to test whether antigen drove CD8+ T cell activation and differentiation in Susac syndrome.

High-throughput TCR beta sequencing profiled peripheral blood CD8+ and CD4+ T cells from healthy donors, Susac syndrome patients and multiple sclerosis patients. The Susac syndrome patients fulfilled recently defined diagnostic criteria for either definite or probable disease. Bulk CD8+ and CD4+ T cells were purified by magnetic negative isolation, while CD8+ TEMRA cells were enriched using FACS. Blood was drawn into EDTA tubes, processed within 24 hours, and PBMCs were isolated by density gradient centrifugation. PBMCs intended for TCR sequencing were cryopreserved in liquid nitrogen and thawed later in a water bath at 37 degrees C. The sorted or isolated CD4+, CD8+ and CD8+ TEMRA cells had a purity of 90% or higher. RNA was extracted with the RNeasy kit and roughly 0.45 to 1 ug was reverse transcribed using random hexamers. The immunoSEQ multiplex PCR assay, which covers 54 Vbeta and 13 Jbeta segments, was used to amplify TCR beta CDR3 regions. To correct PCR amplification bias, a synthetic template baseline was used for both primer optimization and computational correction. In the authors' own workflow: Only productive sequences were kept, with reads annotated to V, D and J genes according to IMGT and analyzed in immunoSEQ Analyzer. Clonality was computed as one minus Shannon entropy normalized by log2 of the number of productive unique sequences. For each patient and control, public and private clones were evaluated among the 100 most prevalent clones. A clone was defined as Susac-specific if it was absent from the healthy and MS cohorts, from roughly 990 published viral clones and from other ImmuneACCESS disease sequences. TCRdb took the public reads, trimmed them with fastp at Q25, ran MiXCR for clone calling and kept in-frame beta chains. Identical CDR3 protein sequences are pooled into one entry, listed with their most common genes and DNA. What appears here as the V and J calls and clone size reflects TCRdb's work, not the paper's. The sample table lists some 190,000 distinct CDR3 sequences, approximately 94% of them with a count of one. The top ten clones comprise around 0.16% of the sample.

Here is what the overall study found, with its caveats: The CD4+ T cell repertoire of patients with Susac syndrome showed no detectable clonal expansion. The study acknowledged that relatively few individuals were included in the TCR sequencing and HLA analysis.

Relative to germline, V is 4 bases shorter and J is 1 base shorter, with 16 bases between their ends. Reading the germline V gene (reference sequence) gives CDR1 GTSNPN and CDR2 SVGIG. The CDR3 numbers 15 residues from cysteine through phenylalanine. CDR3 DNA only is kept here, 45 bases in frame from base 1. The sample comprised CD4+ T cells from PBMCs. This TCR derives from a human donor with Susac syndrome. The V and J segments used are TRBV30 and TRBJ1-1; a weak D assignment points to TRBD1 (6 bases agree). CDR3 region: CAWTKGGTRNTEAFF. The sequenced DNA: TGTGCCTGGACCAAGGGGGGAACGCGGAACACTGAAGCTTTCTTT.